This T cell receptor (beta chain) derives from a study of T cells in Graves' hyperthyroidism and ophthalmopathy. Findings and caveats of the study: Most expanded thyroid clonotypes above 0.001 recurred in blood. Stable hyperthyroidism was told apart from ophthalmopathy by a model built on 13 V-J features.

Only a few counts were recorded for this clonotype. What it binds is not known. A much larger clone is a single base away; this may be a read error. Patients affected by ophthalmopathy presented a Clinical Activity Score of at least 3, a NOSPECS grade of at least 4, and disease duration below 3 months. A patient was excluded if there was uncontrolled infection, other autoimmune disease, pregnancy or lactation. CDR3 length: 15 amino acids. RNA transcripts were the template for amplifying TCR beta CDR3 regions. The HTBI primer set served for first-round RT-PCR of the TCR CDR3. Via MiXCR, TCRdb re-called the multiplex PCR reads, giving one row per CDR3 protein. Among hundreds of thousands of distinct CDR3 sequences listed, 14% were seen once.

Sequencing was done on a sample of blood. The source is a woman between 50 and 59 years old with Graves' ophthalmopathy. This rearrangement joins TRBV12-3 or TRBV12-4 to TRBJ2-7; TRBD2 aligns across 11 bases. As DNA, the CDR3 is TGTACCAGCAAACGAGGGACTAGCGGACCCTACGAGCAGTACTTC. Translation gives CTSKRGTSGPYEQYF.